This is a list of T cell receptor beta chains from one sample in a study of blood T cell repertoires in COVID-19. Data came from immunoSEQ multiplex PCR; TCRdb stores just in-frame clones and leaves some out. The data hold 250,000 to 400,000 clones, with 75% to 90% observed a single time. The sample was PBMCs or T cells enriched from blood (not recorded which). These receptor sequences come from a woman under 40 who had been exposed to COVID-19. Both conserved end residues are part of each CDR3. D genes are given only for firm matches. Expanded clones are given a class, and other clones once, few, many or no size at all.

D	V	J	size	DNA	CDR3
NA	TRBV28	TRBJ1-2	NA	TGTGCCAGCAGATCCCTCAAGATGTGGAGCTATGGCTACACCTTC	CASRSLKMWSYGYTF
NA	TRBV5-1	TRBJ1-1	NA	TGCGCCAGCAGCTTTTATACAGGGTTCGCTGAAGCTTTCTTT	CASSFYTGFAEAFF
TRBD2	TRBV4-1	TRBJ2-7	NA	TGCGCCAGCAGCCAAGATCAAGGCGGGGGGGCGGTGGAGCAGTACTTC	CASSQDQGGGAVEQYF
NA	TRBV28	TRBJ1-4	NA	TGTGCCAGCAGTTTTTCAGGGAATGGTGAAAAACTGTTTTTT	CASSFSGNGEKLFF
TRBD1	TRBV7-2	TRBJ1-4	NA	TGTGCCAGCAGCCCGACACAGGGGAATGAAAAACTGTTTTTT	CASSPTQGNEKLFF
NA	TRBV5-1	TRBJ2-7	NA	TGCGCCAGCAGTGCAGGAGGGGGCGAGGGGTACGAGCAGTACTTC	CASSAGGGEGYEQYF
TRBD2	TRBV5-4	TRBJ2-7	NA	TGTGCCAGCAGCGCGTGGACTAGCGGGAGCTCCTACGAGCAGTACTTC	CASSAWTSGSSYEQYF
TRBD1	TRBV5-6	TRBJ2-2	NA	TGTGCCAGCAGCCCATTGGACAGGGGCTTAACCGGGGAGCTGTTTTTT	CASSPLDRGLTGELFF
NA	TRBV5-1	TRBJ2-5	NA	TGCGCCAGCAGCTACGAGGATAGGGGCCATGAGACCCAGTACTTC	CASSYEDRGHETQYF
TRBD2	TRBV7-3	TRBJ2-7	once	TGTGCCAGCAGCTATGACAAGGGGACTAGCGGGACCTACGAGCAGTACTTC	CASSYDKGTSGTYEQYF
TRBD1	TRBV27	TRBJ1-2	NA	TGTGCCAGCAGAACGACAGGGGGCCTCGGCTACACCTTC	CASRTTGGLGYTF
NA	TRBV19	TRBJ2-2	NA	TGTGCCAGTAGGTCCCCAGGGGAGAACACCGGGGAGCTGTTTTTT	CASRSPGENTGELFF
NA	TRBV4-1	TRBJ1-6	NA	TGCGCCAGCAGCCAAGTCAGGGGTTCGGGTTCACCCCTCCACTTT	CASSQVRGSGSPLHF
NA	TRBV3-1/TRBV3-2	TRBJ1-6	NA	TGTGCCAGCAGCCAAGAAGGCGGGGGGTACTATAATTCACCCCTCCACTTT	CASSQEGGGYYNSPLHF
NA	TRBV30	TRBJ1-6	NA	TGTGCCTCCTCGTGGTCGAGCTCCTATAATTCACCCCTCCACTTT	CASSWSSSYNSPLHF
TRBD2	TRBV27	TRBJ2-1	NA	TGTGCCAGCAGTTTATATTCTAGCGGGGGGGTCTCCTACAATGAGCAGTTCTTC	CASSLYSSGGVSYNEQFF
TRBD1	TRBV6-5	TRBJ1-3	NA	TGTGCCAGCAGTCTTGACAGGGGGCCGGGAAACACCATATATTTT	CASSLDRGPGNTIYF
NA	TRBV7-3	TRBJ2-3	NA	TGTGCCAGCAGCTCTTTGGGGGGACCAGATACGCAGTATTTT	CASSSLGGPDTQYF
NA	TRBV2	TRBJ1-2	NA	TGTGCCAGCAGTCGAGACTTCAACTATGGCTACACCTTC	CASSRDFNYGYTF
NA	TRBV19	TRBJ2-1	NA	TGTGCCAGTAGTATAGCCGTAGCTGACAATGAGCAGTTCTTC	CASSIAVADNEQFF
NA	TRBV6-6	TRBJ1-5	NA	TGTGCCTCATGGGGGGGCAATCAGCCCCAGCATTTT	CASWGGNQPQHF
NA	TRBV28	TRBJ1-1	NA	TGTGCCAGCAGCCCCGCAGGGGTGAACACTGAAGCTTTCTTT	CASSPAGVNTEAFF